The 27 T cell receptor beta chains given below trace back to one sample, sequenced in a study of human T cells and chemical hapten exposure. The time point denotes: pre-sensitization, week 0. The treatment is: therapeutic diphenylcyclopropenone sensitization with weekly scalp DPC. TCRdb used MiXCR to reprocess the RACE reads, holding one entry per CDR3 protein. The sample shows a few hundred thousand distinct CDR3 sequences, 5.5% of them seen only once. The sample consisted of whole blood, taken in connection with sensitization to the hapten diphenylcyclopropenone (DPC). Receptors were obtained from a woman under 30 with alopecia areata. Some clones in this sample may be carry-over from other donors' samples.

This clonotype has just a few counts. The chain carries TRBV7-8 and TRBJ2-5; 10 bases line up with TRBD1. This CDR3 is 14 amino acids long. The V gene's germline CDR1 is SGHVS and CDR2 FQNEAQ. Unmatched junction bases numbered 5, after V lost 6 bases and J lost 4 bases. The CDR3 DNA sequence: TGTGCCAGCAGTTACCGGGACAGGGGAGAGACCCAGTACTTC. Amino acids: CASSYRDRGETQYF.

The V and J genes are TRBV20-1 and TRBJ2-3, with 8 positions matching TRBD2. Germline trimming cut 3 bases from V and 4 bases from J; bases unmatched to any gene: 9. CDR1 is DFQATT, CDR2 SNEGSKA, per germline (reference sequence). The CDR3 length is 15 residues. The DNA of the CDR3 is TGCAGTGCTAGCGGGGGGGCTTCGGTCGCAGATACGCAGTATTTT. As protein: CSASGGASVADTQYF.

This clonotype was counted ten times or more. The chain couples TRBV12-5 to TRBJ1-1, with a weak D call TRBD1 (6 bases). V was cut by 5 bases and J by 0 bases, with 19 bases left in between. Germline-derived CDR1 and CDR2 are LGHNT and FRNRAP. There are 17 residues in the CDR3. This CDR3 is CASGRTGTPMMNTEAFF. For the CDR3, the DNA is TGTGCTAGTGGTCGTACCGGGACACCAATGATGAACACTGAAGCTTTCTTT.

In this sample, this clonotype turned up a few times. This rearrangement joins TRBV6-2 or TRBV6-3 to TRBJ2-5; 9 bases match TRBD2. The CDR3 sequence is 17 residues long. Germline trimming cut 4 bases from V and 7 bases from J; bases unmatched to any gene: 16. Germline lookup yields CDR1 MNHEY and CDR2 SVGEGT. CDR3 sequence: CASSSGGGLAVAGTQYF. CDR3 sequence (DNA): TGTGCCAGCAGTTCCGGTGGGGGACTAGCTGTGGCGGGGACCCAGTACTTC.

Ten or more counts support this clonotype. This chain connects TRBV29-1 to TRBJ1-1; maybe TRBD1 (5 bases). V was shortened by 3 bases and J by 12 bases, with 11 bases between the two germline ends. CDR1 SQVTM and CDR2 ANQGSEA come from the germline V gene. There are 10 residues in the CDR3. CDR3 sequence: CSVEVDRTFF. Here the CDR3 DNA reads TGCAGCGTTGAGGTAGACAGAACTTTCTTT. Filled out from reference TRBV29-1 and TRBJ1-1, the complete variable domain reads SAVISQKPSRDICQRGTSLTIQCQVDSQVTMMFWYRQQPGQSLTLIATANQGSEATYESGFVIDKFPISRPNLTFSTLTVSNMSPEDSSIYLCSVEVDRTFFGQGTRLTVV.

This clonotype turned up a few times. CDR3 nucleotides: TGCGCCAGCAGCTTGGTAGGGGGCCCCACTGAAGCTTTCTTT. Amino acid sequence: CASSLVGGPTEAFF. The chain is built from TRBV5-1 and TRBJ1-1, with 7 positions matching TRBD1. The CDR3 totals 14 residues. Losses at the gene ends were 0 bases for V and 4 bases for J; bases not matched to a gene: 3. CDR1 is SGHRS and CDR2 is YFSETQ in the germline V gene.

This clonotype was counted a few times. The chain uses TRBV5-1 and TRBJ2-6; D gene ambiguous. Germline CDR1 and CDR2: SGHRS and YFSETQ. Deletions cut 6 bases from V and 0 bases from J, with 7 bases between. CDR3 length: 14 residues. In nucleotides, the CDR3 is TGCGCCAGCACTACAGTCTCTGGGGCCAACGTCCTGACTTTC. It specifies CASTTVSGANVLTF.

V gene TRBV18 combines with J gene TRBJ2-3; weak D call: TRBD1 (5 bases). The CDR3 has 14 amino acids. Germline values: CDR1 KGHSH, CDR2 LQKENI. Trimming removed 1 base from V and 1 base from J, with 6 bases in between. CDR3 coding DNA: TGTGCCAGCTCACCACAAGGGGGCACAGATACGCAGTATTTT. Its protein product is CASSPQGGTDTQYF.

This clonotype turned up a few times. This sequence joins TRBV7-8 and TRBJ1-4; D might be TRBD1 (5 bases). Germline V gene lookup returns CDR1 SGHVS and CDR2 FQNEAQ. This CDR3 is 13 amino acids long. V lost 4 bases and J 8 bases, leaving 11 bases between the germline ends. CDR3 coding DNA: TGTGCCAGCAGCTCGACAGCCTTCGAAAAACTGTTTTTT. It is translated as CASSSTAFEKLFF.

This clonotype was detected a few times. V gene TRBV27 combines with J gene TRBJ1-1; 8 bases match TRBD1. The V segment lost 5 bases and the J segment 6 bases; nucleotides outside the gene matches: 5. The CDR3 runs 13 residues. In germline, CDR1 is MNHEY, CDR2 SMNVEV (reference sequence). For the CDR3, the DNA is TGTGCCAGCAGTGCAGGGGGCGCCGCTGAAGCTTTCTTT. Its translation is CASSAGGAAEAFF.

J is TRBJ1-2 and V is TRBV3-1; no firm D call. CDR1 and CDR2 (germline): LGHDT, YNNKEL (reference sequence). Trimming removed 4 bases at V and 4 bases at J, with 13 bases between. This CDR3 is 14 amino acids long. CDR3 loop: CASSLVPLPYGYTF. The CDR3 coding sequence is TGTGCCAGCAGCCTTGTTCCTCTACCCTATGGCTACACCTTC.

This clonotype was seen repeatedly, ten times or more. The V call is TRBV5-5, the J call TRBJ2-1; TRBD2 might be the D (6 bases). V lost 4 bases to trimming and J lost 7 bases, with 12 bases between them. CDR3 length: 13 residues. CDR1 is SGHKS, CDR2 YYEKEE, per germline (reference sequence). The CDR3 reads CASSRRGINEQFF. The CDR3 nucleotides read TGTGCCAGCAGCCGACGGGGGATTAATGAGCAGTTCTTC.

This clonotype occurred many times. The chain uses TRBV19 and TRBJ1-2, with D possibly TRBD1 on 5 matching bases. Germline V gene data show CDR1 as LNHDA and CDR2 as SQIVND (reference sequence). The CDR3 has 19 residues. V was pared by 5 bases and J by 4 bases, with 29 bases between. Here the CDR3 reads CASSDLGGVSTFLTYGYTF. In DNA form, the CDR3 reads TGTGCCAGTAGTGACCTGGGAGGGGTGTCGACTTTCCTCACCTATGGCTACACCTTC.

This clonotype was picked up many times. The V call is TRBV12-3 or TRBV12-4, the J call TRBJ2-4, with D maybe TRBD1 (6 bases). The CDR3 spans 17 residues. The ends were cut back, 1 base at V and 7 bases at J, with 20 bases in the middle. The CDR3 region is CASSLGLSFDRKNIQYF. Written as DNA, the CDR3 is TGTGCCAGCAGTTTAGGGTTGTCCTTCGACAGGAAGAACATTCAGTACTTC.

At least ten counts were recorded for this clonotype. The V call is TRBV6-6, the J call TRBJ1-5; D might be TRBD1 (5 bases). The CDR3 is made up of 16 amino acids. Germline CDR1 MNHNY, CDR2 SVGAGI (reference sequence). Trimming removed 2 bases from V and 4 bases from J, with 15 bases in between. CDR3 in DNA: TGTGCCAGCAGTTACGCCCAGACAGCCGGGAATCAGCCCCAGCATTTT. Amino acids: CASSYAQTAGNQPQHF.

At least ten counts were recorded for this clonotype. This chain connects TRBV20-1 to TRBJ2-1; TRBD1 matches at 9 bases. The germline V gene has CDR1 DFQATT and CDR2 SNEGSKA (reference sequence). J was trimmed by 7 bases and V by 6 bases; bases with no gene match: 7. The CDR3 loop spans 13 amino acids. The CDR3 nucleotides are TGCAGTGCCTTTGGGACAGGGAGGAATGAGCAGTTCTTC. Encoded protein: CSAFGTGRNEQFF.

This clonotype has at least ten counts. This sequence joins TRBV9 and TRBJ1-1; 7 nucleotides line up with TRBD1. Germline loops: CDR1 SGDLS, CDR2 YYNGEE. The junction had 16 bases not matched to a gene; V was cut back by 3 bases and J by 11 bases. The CDR3 is made up of 15 amino acids. The CDR3 is CASSDPWAGGGVAFF. In nucleotides, the CDR3 is TGTGCCAGCAGCGACCCCTGGGCAGGGGGAGGTGTGGCTTTCTTT.

The chain carries TRBV10-3 and TRBJ2-1; 8 nucleotides match TRBD2. After removal of 10 bases from V and 4 bases from J, the junction contained 6 bases not matched to a gene. The CDR3 is made up of 13 amino acids. From germline, CDR1 is ENHRY and CDR2 SYGVKD. This CDR3 reads CATSGGPYNEQFF. The DNA for the CDR3 is TGTGCCACCAGCGGGGGTCCGTACAATGAGCAGTTCTTC.

This clonotype came up many times. This chain connects TRBV9 to TRBJ2-7; no definite D call. Trimming removed 0 bases from V and 4 bases from J, with 5 bases in between. In germline, CDR1 is SGDLS, CDR2 YYNGEE. The CDR3 is 12 amino acids. The CDR3: CASSVDGYEQYF. In nucleotides, the CDR3 is TGTGCCAGCAGCGTAGACGGTTACGAGCAGTACTTC.

This clonotype was recorded a few times. It is unclear where the CDR3 begins or ends on the DNA, so no DNA is shown, and the CDR3 is as TCRdb lists it. V usage is TRBV21-1 and J usage is TRBJ1-1; the tabulated D call, TRBD1, remains unverified against the DNA. TRBV21-1 is tagged as a pseudogene. The CDR3 region is 15 residues in length, termini included. The CDR3 is CASSKVGRGNTEAFF.

The chain couples TRBV7-2 to TRBJ2-1, with 8 nucleotides matching TRBD1. V trimming: 3 bases; J trimming: 5 bases; junction bases outside the gene matches: 9. The CDR3 has 16 residues. The germline V gene has CDR1 SGHTA and CDR2 FQGNSA. The CDR3 region has the DNA TGTGCCAGCAGCTTTGCGACAGGGGCGGGTAACAATGAGCAGTTCTTC. The encoded protein is CASSFATGAGNNEQFF. Based on the CDR3 plus reference TRBV7-2 and TRBJ2-1, the full variable domain is GAGVSQSPSNKVTEKGKDVELRCDPISGHTALYWYRQSLGQGLEFLIYFQGNSAPDKSGLPSDRFSAERTGGSVSTLTIQRTQQEDSAVYLCASSFATGAGNNEQFFGPGTRLTVL.

This chain uses TRBV6-2 or TRBV6-3 with TRBJ1-5, with TRBD1 as a possible D gene (5 bases). The CDR3 length is 15 residues. Between the trimmed V and J ends, which lost 0 bases and 4 bases, there was a span of 10 bases. CDR1 MNHEY and CDR2 SVGEGT come from the germline V gene. The CDR3 sequence is CASSYSRGYNQPQHF. CDR3 DNA: TGTGCCAGCAGTTACTCACGGGGGTATAATCAGCCCCAGCATTTT.

This clonotype was detected a few times. V is TRBV3-1 and J is TRBJ1-1; D ambiguous. V was trimmed by 3 bases and J by 5 bases, leaving 4 bases between them. Looked up from germline, CDR1 is LGHDT and CDR2 is YNNKEL (reference sequence). CDR3 length: 11 residues. This CDR3 is CASSHSTEAFF. DNA for the CDR3: TGTGCCAGCAGCCATTCAACTGAAGCTTTCTTT.

Comment on this clonotype: One end of the junction is discordant with germline, which a read error may explain. V usage is TRBV3-1 and J usage is TRBJ2-3, with D perhaps TRBD1 or TRBD2 (6 bases each). The germline V gene encodes CDR1 LGHDT and CDR2 YNNKEL (reference sequence). The CDR3 has 14 residues. The CDR3 bases are TGTGCCAGCTGCCAAGGAGGGGGAGCAGATACGCAGTATTTT. The encoded protein is CASCQGGGADTQYF.

This clonotype was detected ten times or more. The rearrangement uses TRBV7-9 and TRBJ1-6; D might be TRBD1 (5 bases). V lost 6 bases, J lost 7 bases, and 13 bases lay in between. The germline CDR1 and CDR2 sequences are SEHNR and FQNEAQ (reference sequence). CDR3 length: 14 amino acids. CDR3 amino acids: CASRSGAKNSPLHF. CDR3 DNA: TGTGCCAGCAGAAGTGGGGCGAAGAATTCACCCCTCCACTTT. The complete variable domain, with remaining parts taken from reference TRBV7-9 and TRBJ1-6, reads DTGVSQNPRHKITKRGQNVTFRCDPISEHNRLYWYRQTLGQGPEFLTYFQNEAQLEKSRLLSDRFSAERPKGSFSTLEIQRTEQGDSAMYLCASRSGAKNSPLHFGNGTRLTVT.

This chain joins TRBV5-6 and TRBJ1-5, with 7 bases identical to TRBD1. CDR3 length equals 15 residues. Trimming removed 0 bases from V and 6 bases from J; junction bases left unmatched: 6. Germline V gives CDR1 SGHDT, CDR2 YYEEEE. CDR3 DNA: TGTGCCAGCAGCTTGGCCTTGGCAGGGGGTCAGCCCCAGCATTTT. This gives the protein CASSLALAGGQPQHF.

This clonotype appeared a few times. V and J are TRBV6-6 and TRBJ2-4; D possibly corresponds to TRBD1 (6 bases). Between the trimmed V and J ends, which lost 7 bases and 9 bases, there was a span of 16 bases. CDR1 MNHNY and CDR2 SVGAGI come from the germline V gene (reference sequence). The CDR3 has 13 residues. In DNA, the CDR3 is TGTGCCAGCAAGGGGGAGAGTCAGAGCATTCAGTACTTC. As protein: CASKGESQSIQYF.